One sample yielded the 12 T cell receptor beta chains listed below, sequenced in a study of blood T cell repertoires in COVID-19. Assay: immunoSEQ multiplex PCR; the TCRdb copy retains only in-frame clones and omits some. The sample yields more than 85,000 clones, less than 85% seen once. Sequences were obtained from peripheral blood. These receptors were obtained from a woman of 80 years or more with acute or convalescent COVID-19.

The sample holds a few counts of this clone. The chain recombines TRBV19 with TRBJ1-5; no reliable D call. Trimming took off 5 bases at V and 2 bases at J, with 13 bases between the two ends. This CDR3 is built from 15 residues. Per the germline V gene, CDR1 is LNHDA and CDR2 is SQIVND (reference sequence). CDR3 loop: CASSLNRQGNQPQHF. CDR3 DNA sequence: TGTGCCAGTAGTCTTAACCGGCAGGGCAATCAGCCCCAGCATTTT.

The CDR3 reads CASSPRTSGREGNEQFF. CDR3 DNA sequence: TGTGCCAGCTCACCACGGACTAGCGGGAGGGAGGGCAATGAGCAGTTCTTC. The chain uses TRBV18 and TRBJ2-1; 15 bases map to TRBD2. V trimming: 1 base; J trimming: 6 bases; junction bases outside the gene matches: 4. This CDR3 region has 17 residues. Germline V gene sequence: CDR1 KGHSH, CDR2 LQKENI.

A remark on this clone: Different DNA sequences within this sample yield the same CDR3. This chain joins TRBV6-5 and TRBJ1-1; D is perhaps TRBD1 (5 bases). V was trimmed by 0 bases and J by 5 bases, leaving 13 bases between them. Germline CDR1 is MNHEY and CDR2 is SVGAGI. This CDR3 spans 15 amino acids. This CDR3 is CASSYSRQGGTEAFF. The CDR3, as DNA: TGTGCCAGCAGTTACTCGAGGCAGGGAGGGACTGAAGCTTTCTTT.

This rearrangement joins TRBV12-3 or TRBV12-4 to TRBJ2-7, with TRBD2 identical over 10 bases. The CDR3 is 12 amino acids. Germline trimming cut 5 bases from V and 6 bases from J; bases unmatched to any gene: 1. The CDR3 region is CASSPSGGEQYF. In nucleotides, the CDR3 is TGTGCCAGCAGTCCTAGCGGGGGCGAGCAGTACTTC.

V and J are TRBV11-2 and TRBJ2-2; a weak D match, TRBD2 (6 bases). There are 15 residues in the CDR3. The germline V and J ends were trimmed by 0 bases and 9 bases, with 14 bases remaining between them. Germline V gene data show CDR1 as SGHAT and CDR2 as FQNNGV. The CDR3 DNA follows: TGTGCCAGCAGCTTAGATCTTGGGGGACTCCGGGAGCTGTTTTTT. Protein product: CASSLDLGGLRELFF.

This chain joins TRBV14 and TRBJ1-1, with TRBD1 identical over 9 bases. Germline V gives CDR1 SGHDN, CDR2 FVKESK. Trimming at V came to 2 bases and at J to 8 bases, leaving 6 bases not matched to a gene. The CDR3 contains 14 residues. The CDR3 region has the DNA TGTGCCAGCAGCCAATTACAGGGGGCTCGAGAAGCTTTCTTT. Its protein is CASSQLQGAREAFF.

Only a few counts were recorded for this clone. The chain uses TRBV7-3 and TRBJ1-1, with a possible D match to TRBD1 (6 bases). Trimming took 5 bases from V and 3 from J, leaving 16 bases between them. CDR1 is SGHTA, CDR2 FQGTGA, per germline. This CDR3 region has 15 residues. The CDR3 protein is CASSPVGGLDTEAFF. CDR3 sequence (DNA): TGTGCCAGCAGCCCGGTAGGGGGATTAGACACTGAAGCTTTCTTT.

V is TRBV3-1 (or the pseudogene TRBV3-2) and J is TRBJ1-6; weak D call: TRBD1 (5 bases). The CDR3 is 13 residues long. Per germline, CDR1 LGHDT and CDR2 YNNKEL (reference sequence). V was cut by 5 bases and J by 7 bases, with 9 bases left in between. The CDR3 DNA follows: TGTGCCAGCAGCGATCGGGGGAATTCACCCCTCCACTTT. It is translated as CASSDRGNSPLHF.

The V call is TRBV27, the J call TRBJ2-1, with TRBD2 identical over 7 bases. J gave up 3 bases and V 4 bases, and 9 bases lay outside the gene matches. Germline values: CDR1 MNHEY, CDR2 SMNVEV (reference sequence). The CDR3 is made up of 16 amino acids. CDR3 residues: CASSSWGGRLYNEQFF. The CDR3 DNA follows: TGTGCCAGCAGTTCCTGGGGGGGACGGCTCTACAATGAGCAGTTCTTC.

This clone was counted only a few times. This rearrangement joins TRBV5-5 to TRBJ1-3; no reliable D call. Between the trimmed V and J ends, which lost 1 base and 0 bases, there was a span of 14 bases. This CDR3 has 17 residues. Germline assignment: CDR1 SGHKS and CDR2 YYEKEE (reference sequence). The CDR3 here is CASSLWSTASSGNTIYF. In DNA, the CDR3 is TGTGCCAGCAGCTTGTGGTCCACGGCTAGCTCTGGAAACACCATATATTTT.

The rearrangement joins TRBV19 to TRBJ1-1; 9 bases are shared with TRBD1. Per germline, CDR1 LNHDA and CDR2 SQIVND (reference sequence). J lost 4 bases, V lost 1 base, and 4 bases had no gene match. CDR3 length: 15 residues. The CDR3 is CASSIGDRAATEAFF. The CDR3 DNA sequence: TGTGCCAGTAGTATAGGGGACAGGGCGGCCACTGAAGCTTTCTTT.

This chain joins TRBV19 and TRBJ2-7; TRBD2 aligns across 14 bases. CDR3 length: 18 amino acids. Germline trimming cut 5 bases from V and 4 bases from J; bases unmatched to any gene: 13. The germline gives CDR1 LNHDA, CDR2 SQIVND (reference sequence). CDR3 sequence (DNA): TGTGCCAGTAGTCCGGGACAGAGACTAGCGGGAGGGATATACGAGCAGTACTTC. Translation gives CASSPGQRLAGGIYEQYF. Supplemented by reference TRBV19 and TRBJ2-7, the full variable domain reads DGGITQSPKYLFRKEGQNVTLSCEQNLNHDAMYWYRQDPGQGLRLIYYSQIVNDFQKGDIAEGYSVSREKKESFPLTVTSAQKNPTAFYLCASSPGQRLAGGIYEQYFGPGTRLTVT.